This T cell receptor (beta chain) was observed in a study of blood T cell repertoires in COVID-19. As for the study in general: The United States, Italy and Spain provided the acute and convalescent COVID-19 samples. In each case, the material was cDNA or gDNA derived from T cells, B-cell-depleted T cells, or PBMCs.

This clone was observed a handful of times. Authors' analysis steps: Estimation of nucleated cell counts relied on the amplification of reference gene primers. This table comes from immunoSEQ multiplex PCR, and its TCRdb copy is limited to in-frame clones, with some not included. Clonal size and the V and J genes are those of that table, whereas D and trimming came from the DNA. The repertoire holds over 200,000 clones, with around 80% as singletons. This TCR derives from a man older than 75 with acute or convalescent COVID-19. What was sequenced was peripheral blood.

The CDR3 loop is CASSDQQGFYGNTIYF. In DNA form, the CDR3 reads TGTGCCAGCAGTGACCAACAGGGGTTCTACGGAAACACCATATATTTT. The rearrangement uses TRBV6-1 and TRBJ1-3, with 7 bases fitting TRBD1. V lost 3 bases and J lost 4; bases outside the gene matches: 9. The CDR3 is 16 residues long. Germline CDR1 MNHNS, CDR2 SASEGT.